This T cell receptor (beta chain) derives from a study of blood T cell repertoires in COVID-19. As for the study in general: Acute and convalescent COVID-19 samples came from the United States, Italy and Spain. T cells, B-cell-depleted T cells, or PBMCs provided the cDNA or gDNA that served as material.

The trim removed 5 bases at V and 3 bases at J, leaving 3 bases unmatched. The germline CDR1 and CDR2 sequences are SEHNR and FQNEAQ (reference sequence). The CDR3 runs 14 residues. Original handling: Counts of nucleated cells, estimated from reference gene primer amplification, were obtained. Here immunoSEQ multiplex PCR was the method, and the copy in TCRdb shows in-frame clones only, minus some. V and J calls and clone size are as listed in that table; D and trimming were resolved from the DNA. The repertoire holds 100,000 to 150,000 clones, with roughly 89% as singletons. The V gene is TRBV7-9, the J gene TRBJ2-5; 10 bases are shared with TRBD2. The clonotype comes from a woman in her 50s with acute or convalescent COVID-19. Material: peripheral blood. CDR3 coding DNA: TGTGCCAGCAGCCCGGGACTAGCGAAAGAGACCCAGTACTTC. As protein: CASSPGLAKETQYF.